The 7 T cell receptor beta chains reported below all come from one sample, sequenced in a study of T-cell memory formation after mild COVID-19 (dated by TCRdb to about 2021). Receptor libraries were prepared by 5' RACE. TCRdb lists the instrument as Illumina NovaSeq 6000. Starting from the raw public reads, TCRdb applied fastp trimming at Q25, assembled clones with MiXCR and retained in-frame beta chains. Rows with a matching CDR3 protein are joined into one entry that keeps the most common DNA and genes. For this sample the table gives some 150,000 distinct CDR3 sequences, of which 15% to 20% were detected only once. 2% to 2.5% of the sample belongs to the ten largest clones. The source material was PBMCs or a T cell subset sorted from them (not recorded which). All receptors come from an adult woman who had mild COVID-19 (a few samples of this study predate the infection). The sample titles of this study are shuffled in the database, so cell type and time point are left out; the donor was told from shared clones.

V usage is TRBV6-6 and J usage is TRBJ1-6; a possible D gene is TRBD1 (6 bases). V lost 5 bases, J lost 10 bases, and 15 bases lay in between. In germline, CDR1 is MNHNY, CDR2 SVGAGI (reference sequence). The CDR3 is 14 amino acids. The CDR3 coding sequence is TGTGCCAGCAGTAAGCAGGGGTTGGAGTCACCCCTCCACTTT. This sequence encodes CASSKQGLESPLHF.

The chain joins TRBV5-1 to TRBJ2-7; D may match TRBD1 or TRBD2 (5 bases each). The CDR3 is 15 amino acids. Germline V gene lookup returns CDR1 SGHRS and CDR2 YFSETQ. Trimming removed 0 bases from V and 6 bases from J, with 16 bases in between. This chain's CDR3 is CASSLVGDRTSEQYF. The CDR3 DNA sequence: TGCGCCAGCAGCTTGGTCGGGGACCGAACTAGCGAGCAGTACTTC.

V and J are TRBV18 and TRBJ2-1, with TRBD2 matching 10 bases. This CDR3 region has 15 residues. After removal of 5 bases from V and 7 bases from J, the junction contained 8 bases not matched to a gene. Germline V gene sequence: CDR1 KGHSH, CDR2 LQKENI. DNA for the CDR3: TGTGCCAGCTCAGCCGCTAGCGGGGGTAGGAATGAGCAGTTCTTC. Protein product: CASSAASGGRNEQFF.

The genes are TRBV7-3 and TRBJ2-7; D possibly corresponds to TRBD2 (6 bases). The CDR3 length is 13 residues. Germline V lookup: CDR1 SGHTA, CDR2 FQGTGA. Trimming removed 8 bases at V and 4 bases at J, with 15 bases between. The CDR3 loop is CASAPGSEYEQYF. CDR3 in DNA: TGTGCCAGCGCCCCCGGGAGCGAATACGAGCAGTACTTC.

This sequence joins TRBV10-3 and TRBJ2-3; D is ambiguous. Germline values: CDR1 ENHRY, CDR2 SYGVKD. Trimming shortened V by 0 bases and J by 1 base, and 8 bases separated the two germline ends. CDR3 length equals 15 residues. CDR3 sequence (DNA): TGTGCCATCAGTGAGTCGCAGGCAGGCACAGATACGCAGTATTTT. Its protein is CAISESQAGTDTQYF.

This chain uses TRBV6-4 with TRBJ1-1; D perhaps matches TRBD1 (5 bases). The V end was cut by 6 bases, the J end by 0 bases, with 8 bases between. The germline V gene has CDR1 MRHNA and CDR2 SNTAGT. The CDR3 is 13 residues long. For the CDR3, the DNA is TGTGCCAGCAGGGAGGGACTGAACACTGAAGCTTTCTTT. This codes for CASREGLNTEAFF.

The CDR3 region is CSAREGATFQPQHF. The CDR3 nucleotides are TGCAGTGCTAGAGAGGGGGCAACGTTTCAGCCCCAGCATTTT. The chain carries TRBV20-1 and TRBJ1-5, with D possibly matching TRBD1 (6 bases). This CDR3 region has 14 residues. CDR1 is DFQATT and CDR2 is SNEGSKA in the germline V gene (reference sequence). The germline V and J ends were trimmed by 0 bases and 6 bases, with 12 bases remaining between them.